One sample yielded the 10 T cell receptor beta chains listed below, sequenced in a study of blood T cells in healthy people across ages. Primers used in a second PCR of roughly 6 to 11 cycles were a sample-barcoded 5' primer and a J-beta primer mix. TCRdb processed the 5' RACE reads anew with MiXCR; each CDR3 protein has one entry. The sample holds roughly 1,000,000 distinct CDR3 sequences, around 27% seen once. These sequences were also reported in another study, on T cells of mothers and their children.

Sequenced: blood. These TCRs come from a girl under 10 years old in good health.

The chain uses TRBV5-5 and TRBJ2-5; 8 bases are a match to TRBD1. The J call may be faulty, since TRBJ2-1 better matches the DNA end. The CDR3 is 15 residues long. Germline CDR1 is SGHKS and CDR2 is YYEKEE (reference sequence). The CDR3 nucleotides read TGTGCCAGCAGCCTGGACAGGGTTTCATTGAGTGAGCAGTTCTTC. This translates into CASSLDRVSLSEQFF.

This clonotype has a handful of counts. The chain couples TRBV6-1 to TRBJ2-1; 7 nucleotides match TRBD2. Germline-derived CDR1 and CDR2 are MNHNS and SASEGT. The CDR3 is 17 amino acids. Trimming took 11 bases from V and 7 from J; bases not matched to a gene: 23. CDR3 sequence reads: CAGRAAHLRSYSNEQFF. CDR3 bases: TGTGCCGGGAGGGCGGCTCATCTTAGGTCGTATTCAAATGAGCAGTTCTTC.

The gene calls are TRBV24-1 and TRBJ2-1, with 7 bases lining up with TRBD2. Germline V CDR1 and CDR2: KGHDR, SFDVKD. The V and J ends lost 3 bases and 4 bases, in that order; junction bases with no gene match: 8. The CDR3 contains 16 residues. The chain's CDR3 is CATSDRQAGSYNEQFF. CDR3 DNA sequence: TGTGCCACCAGTGATCGCCAAGCGGGATCTTACAATGAGCAGTTCTTC.

In this sample, this clonotype turned up a few times. The rearrangement uses TRBV7-2 and TRBJ2-5, with D maybe TRBD2 (6 bases). The V end lost 3 bases, the J end lost 7 bases, and 18 bases lay between the germline ends. Germline V gene data show CDR1 as SGHTA and CDR2 as FQGNSA. CDR3 size: 15 residues. CDR3 residues: CASSLDGASGGTQYF. CDR3 bases: TGTGCCAGCAGCTTGGACGGGGCATCCGGGGGGACCCAGTACTTC.

The V call is TRBV7-2, the J call TRBJ1-1, with unresolved D. Germline V gene sequence: CDR1 SGHTA, CDR2 FQGNSA. Trimming stripped 3 bases from V and 1 base from J, with 18 bases between. The CDR3 sequence is 17 residues long. This CDR3 is CASSFNGLPPRNTEAFF. CDR3 nucleotide sequence: TGTGCCAGCAGCTTCAACGGACTGCCACCGAGGAACACTGAAGCTTTCTTT.

The DNA of the CDR3 is TGTGCCAGCAGCCCCGGACGGTCCTCTGGGGCCAACGTCCTGACTTTC. Amino acids: CASSPGRSSGANVLTF. The chain is built from TRBV4-2 and TRBJ2-6, with no clear D. Germline CDR1 is LGHNA and CDR2 is YNFKEQ. The CDR3 has 16 amino acids. Trimming took 4 bases from V and 0 from J, leaving 10 bases between them.

In its sample, this clonotype was seen a few times. This sequence joins TRBV12-3 or TRBV12-4 and TRBJ2-5; D unclear. The assigned J gene may be wrong: the sequence end matches TRBJ2-7 better. The CDR3 length is 14 residues. CDR3 sequence (DNA): TGTGCCAGCAGTTTATCGTTTACCCACAACGAGCAGTACTTC. It codes for CASSLSFTHNEQYF.

This clonotype was observed a few times. The V gene is TRBV11-2, the J gene TRBJ2-5; weak D call: TRBD1 (6 bases). Trimming cost V 2 bases and J 2 bases, with 9 bases left between them. This CDR3 region has 14 residues. Germline V gene sequence: CDR1 SGHAT, CDR2 FQNNGV. CDR3 in amino acids: CASSLFTGQETQYF. CDR3 bases: TGTGCCAGCAGCTTATTCACAGGGCAAGAGACCCAGTACTTC.

J is TRBJ1-1 and V is TRBV29-1; D ambiguous. V lost 8 bases and J 9 bases, leaving 19 bases between the germline ends. The germline V gene encodes CDR1 SQVTM and CDR2 ANQGSEA. The CDR3 sequence is 12 residues long. CDR3 loop: CSLDTGDKKAFF. The CDR3 region has the DNA TGCAGCCTCGACACCGGAGACAAGAAAGCTTTCTTT.

This sequence joins TRBV4-3 and TRBJ2-3, with 13 bases fitting TRBD2. This CDR3 is built from 17 residues. Germline lookup yields CDR1 LGHNA and CDR2 YSLEER. V dropped 5 bases and J dropped 3; count of bases not matched to a gene: 8. Here the CDR3 reads CASSLRWTSGGTDTQYF. The CDR3 nucleotides read TGCGCCAGCAGCTTGCGATGGACTAGCGGGGGAACAGATACGCAGTATTTT.